These 20 T cell receptor beta chains originate from one sample sequenced in a study of CD8 T cells in Susac syndrome (dated by TCRdb to between 2018 and 2021). Receptor libraries were prepared by the immunoSEQ multiplex PCR assay. RNA was extracted using the RNeasy kit, and roughly 0.5 to 1 microgram was reverse transcribed with random hexamers. Using fastp at Q25 and MiXCR, TCRdb reprocessed the public reads and kept productive beta chains. One record per CDR3 amino acid sequence lists the most common genes and DNA. The sample table shows 150,000 to 200,000 distinct CDR3 sequences, and roughly nine tenths are seen once. Around 0.079% of the sample goes to the ten largest clones. What was sequenced was CD4+ T cells from PBMCs. These receptors were obtained from a human donor with Susac syndrome.

V and J are TRBV20-1 and TRBJ2-1; 7 nucleotides align to TRBD1. V dropped 5 bases and J dropped 3; count of bases not matched to a gene: 16. The CDR3 contains 17 residues. Germline-derived CDR1 and CDR2 are DFQATT and SNEGSKA (reference sequence). The CDR3 nucleotides are TGCAGTGCTCGGGATATCAGAACGGGACAGATCTACAATGAGCAGTTCTTC. Its protein is CSARDIRTGQIYNEQFF.

The chain recombines TRBV6-2 or TRBV6-3 with TRBJ2-1, with unresolved D. Germline CDR1 and CDR2: MNHEY and SVGEGT. Trimming shortened V by 3 bases and J by 0 bases, and 9 bases separated the two germline ends. The length of the CDR3 is 15 residues. The CDR3 spells CASSYGISSYNEQFF. CDR3 in DNA: TGTGCCAGCAGTTATGGGATAAGCTCCTACAATGAGCAGTTCTTC.

The rearrangement joins TRBV2 to TRBJ2-1; 8 nucleotides line up with TRBD2. This CDR3 is built from 16 residues. The germline V gene encodes CDR1 SNHLY and CDR2 FYNNEI. J was trimmed by 0 bases and V by 8 bases; bases with no gene match: 9. The chain's CDR3 is CASVIAGLSSYNEQFF. The CDR3, as DNA: TGTGCCAGCGTCATAGCGGGACTGAGCTCCTACAATGAGCAGTTCTTC.

The chain uses TRBV12-3 or TRBV12-4 and TRBJ2-6; TRBD1 is a possible D gene (5 bases). The CDR3 is 14 residues long. The CDR3 here is CASVDNSGANVLTF. DNA of the CDR3: TGTGCTTCTGTGGACAACTCTGGGGCCAACGTCCTGACTTTC.

The chain couples TRBV20-1 to TRBJ2-3; D unclear. V dropped 0 bases and J dropped 2 bases, with 12 bases sitting between them. The CDR3 runs to 15 residues. Germline V CDR1 and CDR2: DFQATT, SNEGSKA (reference sequence). Here the CDR3 reads CSARDGRILTDTQYF. The CDR3 DNA reads TGCAGTGCTAGAGATGGTCGGATCCTCACAGATACGCAGTATTTT.

The V call is TRBV12-3 or TRBV12-4, the J call TRBJ2-7; tentative D call: TRBD1 (7 bases). Trimming removed 6 bases from V and 3 bases from J, with 18 bases in between. This CDR3 region has 15 residues. CDR3 loop: CASRSAGQRNYEQYF. The CDR3, as DNA: TGTGCCAGCAGGAGCGCGGGACAGAGAAACTACGAGCAGTACTTC.

The chain links TRBV28 to TRBJ2-1; TRBD2 matches 10 bases. Trimming at V came to 6 bases and at J to 3 bases, leaving 2 bases not matched to a gene. CDR3 size: 14 residues. Germline-derived CDR1 and CDR2 are MDHEN and SYDVKM. The CDR3 is CASRAGGDYNEQFF. DNA of the CDR3: TGTGCCAGCAGAGCGGGAGGGGACTACAATGAGCAGTTCTTC.

V and J are TRBV29-1 and TRBJ2-5; 9 bases are shared with TRBD2. Germline V gene sequence: CDR1 SQVTM, CDR2 ANQGSEA. CDR3 length equals 13 residues. The junction had 8 bases not matched to a gene; V was cut back by 7 bases and J by 5 bases. CDR3 loop: CSGSGRLRETQYF. CDR3 sequence (DNA): TGCAGCGGCAGCGGGAGGCTGAGGGAGACCCAGTACTTC.

J is TRBJ2-5 and V is TRBV5-1; 7 nucleotides align to TRBD1. Trimming took 1 base from V and 2 from J; bases not matched to a gene: 5. The CDR3 length is 15 residues. Germline CDR1 reads SGHRS; CDR2 reads YFSETQ. The CDR3 DNA reads TGCGCCAGCAGCTTGCAACCGGGACAGCAAGAGACCCAGTACTTC. Translating gives CASSLQPGQQETQYF.

The chain joins TRBV2 to TRBJ2-7; TRBD2 agrees at 12 bases. CDR1 SNHLY and CDR2 FYNNEI come from the germline V gene. The length of the CDR3 is 15 residues. With V trimmed by 6 bases and J by 6 bases, 9 bases remained unmatched. CDR3: CASSGTLAGGGEQYF. The CDR3, as DNA: TGTGCCAGCAGCGGGACTCTAGCGGGAGGGGGCGAGCAGTACTTC.

This chain uses TRBV29-1 with TRBJ1-2; D unresolved. The V gene lost 4 bases and the J gene lost 7 bases, with 10 bases spanning the gap. Germline assignment: CDR1 SQVTM and CDR2 ANQGSEA. This CDR3 region has 11 residues. In DNA form, the CDR3 reads TGCAGCGTTGTTGTTAACGGTGGCTACACCTTC. Its translation: CSVVVNGGYTF.

This sequence joins TRBV5-4 and TRBJ1-4; TRBD1 aligns across 8 bases. V lost 4 bases, J lost 10 bases, and 12 bases stayed unmatched. Germline V lookup: CDR1 SGHNT, CDR2 YYREEE (reference sequence). The CDR3 contains 15 residues. CDR3 nucleotide sequence: TGTGCCAGCAGCCGAGGACAGGGCCCGGAGGGAAAACTGTTTTTT. Translating it yields CASSRGQGPEGKLFF.

The chain couples TRBV12-3 or TRBV12-4 to TRBJ2-3, with TRBD2 matching over 8 bases. The CDR3 covers 14 residues. The junction had 8 bases not matched to a gene; V was cut back by 10 bases and J by 2 bases. CDR3 loop: CATLLAADTDTQYF. CDR3 coding DNA: TGTGCCACCCTACTAGCGGCTGACACAGATACGCAGTATTTT.

V usage is TRBV2 and J usage is TRBJ1-3, with TRBD1 as a possible D gene (5 bases). Trimming took 8 bases from V and 4 from J, leaving 9 bases between them. Germline CDR1 SNHLY, CDR2 FYNNEI. CDR3 length: 12 residues. The DNA for the CDR3 is TGTGCCAGCGCAAGGGACGGAAACACCATATATTTT. Translated, it gives CASARDGNTIYF.

The rearrangement uses TRBV20-1 and TRBJ1-2; 7 nucleotides match TRBD1. This CDR3 spans 12 amino acids. Germline V gene lookup returns CDR1 DFQATT and CDR2 SNEGSKA (reference sequence). Trimming cost V 8 bases and J 3 bases; bases outside gene matches: 6. The CDR3 nucleotides read TGCAGTCAGGGGGTAATTGACTATGGCTACACCTTC. As protein: CSQGVIDYGYTF.

The chain is built from TRBV5-1 and TRBJ2-2, with TRBD1 matching over 7 bases. The CDR3 has 15 amino acids. From germline, CDR1 is SGHRS and CDR2 YFSETQ. Trimming removed 4 bases from V and 6 bases from J; junction bases left unmatched: 9. DNA of the CDR3: TGCGCCAGCAGCCAACGACAGGGTCGACCCGGGGAGCTGTTTTTT. Translating gives CASSQRQGRPGELFF.

The gene calls are TRBV7-8 and TRBJ1-5; D is unclear. Deletions cut 5 bases from V and 0 bases from J, with 5 bases between. CDR1 SGHVS and CDR2 FQNEAQ come from the germline V gene. The CDR3 extends over 13 amino acids. As DNA, the CDR3 is TGTGCCAGCAGCCCCGTTAGCAATCAGCCCCAGCATTTT. This translates into CASSPVSNQPQHF.

The CDR3 region is CASSVWGEGTGELFF. The CDR3 DNA reads TGTGCCAGCAGTGTATGGGGGGAAGGCACCGGGGAGCTGTTTTTT. The gene calls are TRBV27 and TRBJ2-2, with D possibly matching TRBD2 (6 bases). CDR1 MNHEY and CDR2 SMNVEV come from the germline V gene (reference sequence). The CDR3 is 15 residues long. The ends were cut back, 5 bases at V and 4 bases at J, with 14 bases in the middle.

This clonotype has just one count. CDR3 bases: TGTGCCAGCAGCCAAGTTTCGATCGGGGAGCTGTTTTTT. Its protein product is CASSQVSIGELFF. This sequence joins TRBV3-1 and TRBJ2-2; no clear D. V shed 1 base and J shed 7 bases, with 7 bases lying between them. CDR3 length equals 13 residues. CDR1 and CDR2 (germline): LGHDT, YNNKEL (reference sequence).

V gene TRBV4-1 combines with J gene TRBJ2-2; D is uncertain. Germline V gene lookup returns CDR1 MGHRA and CDR2 YSYEKL. The CDR3 runs 15 residues. The V end was cut by 0 bases, the J end by 7 bases, with 12 bases between. CDR3 coding DNA: TGCGCCAGCAGCCAAGATGGGGTTGTAGGCGGGGAGCTGTTTTTT. Translating it yields CASSQDGVVGGELFF.